The 18 T cell receptor beta chains below all came from one sample that was sequenced in a study of T-cell reconstitution after alpha-beta-depleted transplantation in children. For TCRbeta, the library was prepared with unique molecular identifiers. Each CDR3 protein is one row after TCRdb ran MiXCR on the PCR reads. The sample holds some 490,000 distinct CDR3 sequences; around 12% are singletons and the top ten take about 6%. Material: PBMCs from the stem cell graft donor, obtained from the stem cell graft. The receptor source for this set is a human donor who donated a stem cell graft to a child with combined immunodeficiency.

The CDR3 DNA follows: TGCAGCGTTGACGGTTTGCTTGACAGTAAAAGCTCCTACAATGAGCAGTTCTTC. Its protein product is CSVDGLLDSKSSYNEQFF. The genes are TRBV29-1 and TRBJ2-1, with D maybe TRBD1 (5 bases). Germline V lookup: CDR1 SQVTM, CDR2 ANQGSEA. CDR3 length equals 18 residues. V lost 3 bases to trimming and J lost 0 bases, with 21 bases between them.

The chain is built from TRBV5-1 and TRBJ1-4; the D is unclear. Germline V CDR1 and CDR2: SGHRS, YFSETQ. V was cut by 1 base and J by 7 bases, with 20 bases left in between. The CDR3 totals 17 residues. The CDR3 region has the DNA TGCGCCAGCAGCTTGTTGTCGACACCATACGGAAGTGAAAAACTGTTTTTT. Residues: CASSLLSTPYGSEKLFF.

At least ten counts were recorded for this clonotype. V is TRBV7-9 and J is TRBJ2-1; D uncertain. CDR1 and CDR2 (germline): SEHNR, FQNEAQ (reference sequence). The V end was cut by 5 bases, the J end by 5 bases, with 13 bases between. CDR3 length: 14 amino acids. This CDR3 reads CASSLNDFNNEQFF. The CDR3 DNA reads as TGTGCCAGCAGCCTAAACGACTTTAACAATGAGCAGTTCTTC.

The gene calls are TRBV28 and TRBJ2-7; 9 nucleotides agree with TRBD1. V shed 5 bases, J shed 3 bases, and the junction held 17 bases outside the gene matches. Germline lookup yields CDR1 MDHEN and CDR2 SYDVKM. This CDR3 is 18 amino acids long. Here the CDR3 reads CASSPRLSGTGLNYEQYF. CDR3 nucleotide sequence: TGTGCCAGCAGTCCCCGCTTATCCGGGACAGGGCTAAACTACGAGCAGTACTTC.

The chain joins TRBV6-5 to TRBJ1-1, with TRBD1 matching over 11 bases. CDR1 and CDR2 from the germline V gene are MNHEY and SVGAGI. The CDR3 totals 16 residues. V was clipped by 6 bases and J by 3 bases; unmatched bases: 9. This CDR3 is CASSLIPGQGDTEAFF. The CDR3 coding sequence is TGTGCCAGCAGCCTTATACCGGGACAGGGGGACACTGAAGCTTTCTTT.

This clonotype was seen only a few times. The chain is built from TRBV7-2 and TRBJ2-5; 8 bases line up with TRBD2. The junction had 5 bases not matched to a gene; V was cut back by 5 bases and J by 3 bases. Germline CDR1 reads SGHTA; CDR2 reads FQGNSA. The CDR3 is 14 amino acids. CDR3 coding DNA: TGTGCCAGCAGCCCCGAGCGGGAGAAAGAGACCCAGTACTTC. Translated: CASSPEREKETQYF.

This clonotype was observed a handful of times. The chain uses TRBV6-2 or TRBV6-3 and TRBJ2-1, with unresolved D. CDR3 length: 14 residues. Trimming left V 2 bases short and J 3 bases short, with 8 bases between. Germline lookup yields CDR1 MNHEY and CDR2 SVGEGT. The CDR3 spells CASSYRRNYNEQFF. The DNA for the CDR3 is TGTGCCAGCAGTTACCGTCGGAACTACAATGAGCAGTTCTTC.

This clonotype has a handful of counts. This chain joins TRBV2 and TRBJ1-5; D gene uncertain. The CDR3 length is 15 residues. V was cut by 3 bases and J by 3 bases, with 12 bases left in between. The germline gives CDR1 SNHLY, CDR2 FYNNEI. The CDR3 spells CASSETGAHNQPQHF. The CDR3 DNA sequence: TGTGCCAGCAGTGAGACGGGAGCTCACAATCAGCCCCAGCATTTT.

This clonotype has ten or more counts. The chain is built from TRBV7-2 and TRBJ1-6; 7 bases agree with TRBD1. Per germline, CDR1 SGHTA and CDR2 FQGNSA. This CDR3 spans 16 amino acids. V lost 5 bases to trimming and J lost 7 bases; unmatched junction nucleotides: 11. DNA for the CDR3: TGTGCCAGCAGCGCCCGGGGACAGTCGTCGAATTCACCCCTCCACTTT. This sequence encodes CASSARGQSSNSPLHF.

This clonotype occurred a few times. CDR3 protein: CASSLLAGDQYGEQFF. CDR3 nucleotides: TGTGCCAGCAGTCTTCTAGCGGGAGACCAATACGGTGAGCAGTTCTTC. This chain connects TRBV28 to TRBJ2-1; 10 bases fit TRBD2. Germline lookup yields CDR1 MDHEN and CDR2 SYDVKM. The ends lost 5 bases at V and 9 bases at J; junction bases unmatched: 13. The CDR3 sequence is 16 residues long.

The rearrangement uses TRBV10-3 and TRBJ2-2; 9 positions agree with TRBD2. This CDR3 comprises 16 residues. CDR1 is ENHRY and CDR2 is SYGVKD in the germline V gene. Losses at the gene ends were 0 bases for V and 5 bases for J; bases not matched to a gene: 4. CDR3 nucleotide sequence: TGTGCCATCAGTGAGTCGATAGCGGGGGAAACCGGGGAGCTGTTTTTT. It yields the protein CAISESIAGETGELFF.

The chain couples TRBV12-3 or TRBV12-4 to TRBJ1-4; D gene unclear. V lost 6 bases, J lost 8 bases, and 10 bases lay in between. The CDR3 is 12 residues long. CDR3 region: CASSPSSEKLFF. In DNA form, the CDR3 reads TGTGCCAGCAGCCCCAGCTCCGAAAAACTGTTTTTT.

This clonotype was counted many times. The J gene is TRBJ2-3, the V gene TRBV14; perhaps TRBD1 as D (6 bases). Germline loops: CDR1 SGHDN, CDR2 FVKESK. The CDR3 is 13 residues long. Trimming shortened V by 0 bases and J by 12 bases, and 13 bases separated the two germline ends. The DNA of the CDR3 is TGTGCCAGCAGCCAAGAAAGGCCAGGGGCTCAGTATTTT. Its protein is CASSQERPGAQYF.

This clonotype occurred many times. The J gene is TRBJ1-2, the V gene TRBV20-1; possibly TRBD1 for D (5 bases). V lost 0 bases, J lost 4 bases, and 9 bases lay in between. The CDR3 extends over 13 amino acids. Germline CDR1 DFQATT, CDR2 SNEGSKA (reference sequence). In nucleotides, the CDR3 is TGCAGTGCTAGAGACCACCAGGGCTATGGCTACACCTTC. Amino acid sequence: CSARDHQGYGYTF.

This clonotype occurred many times. The V and J genes are TRBV27 and TRBJ1-5; D is unresolved. Germline V gene data show CDR1 as MNHEY and CDR2 as SMNVEV (reference sequence). The length of the CDR3 is 15 residues. V was pared by 2 bases and J by 3 bases, with 11 bases between. CDR3 in DNA: TGTGCCAGCAGTTTACAAGGGCAGTCCAATCAGCCCCAGCATTTT. Its translation is CASSLQGQSNQPQHF.

This clonotype was recorded many times. The chain couples TRBV5-1 to TRBJ2-7; no reliable D call. V lost 0 bases to trimming and J lost 4 bases, with 11 bases between them. Germline V gives CDR1 SGHRS, CDR2 YFSETQ. This CDR3 comprises 14 residues. CDR3 region: CASSLVSQSYEQYF. In nucleotides, the CDR3 is TGCGCCAGCAGCTTGGTCTCCCAATCGTACGAGCAGTACTTC.

A single count supports this clonotype. The chain joins TRBV27 to TRBJ2-6; D is uncertain. This CDR3 is 14 amino acids long. The V end lost 3 bases, the J end lost 0 bases, and 3 bases lay between the germline ends. The germline V gene has CDR1 MNHEY and CDR2 SMNVEV (reference sequence). The DNA for the CDR3 is TGTGCCAGCAGTTTCGTCTCTGGGGCCAACGTCCTGACTTTC. It is translated as CASSFVSGANVLTF.

This clonotype came up many times. The chain employs TRBV21-1 and TRBJ1-4; the table's TRBD1 call for D was not verified on the DNA. TRBV21-1 is a pseudogene. This CDR3 has 16 amino acids. CDR3: CASSRERQGASEKLFF. The CDR3 bases are TGTGCCAGCAGCAGAGAAAGACAGGGGGCTTCCGAAAAACTGTTTTTT.